The TCR beta chain under discussion was sequenced for a study of blood T cell repertoires in COVID-19. V shed 10 bases and J shed 0 bases, with 13 bases lying between them. Per the germline V gene, CDR1 is MDHEN and CDR2 is SYDVKM. CDR3 length: 13 amino acids. Profiling relied on immunoSEQ multiplex PCR, and the TCRdb table lists in-frame clones only, not all of them. In the table there are 150,000 to 190,000 clones, more than 80% of which are singletons. The sample was peripheral blood. This chain uses TRBV28 with TRBJ2-7; perhaps TRBD1 as D (5 bases). The TCR comes from a woman in her forties with acute or convalescent COVID-19. The DNA of the CDR3 is TGTGCCATCCGGAGAGACAGCTCCTACGAGCAGTACTTC. Its translation is CAIRRDSSYEQYF.